These T cell receptor beta chains were read from a single sample in a study of T cells expressing NK-cell markers. TCRdb re-called the 5' RACE reads; every CDR3 protein appears as one record, without DNA. Recorded for this sample: about 180,000 distinct CDR3 sequences. The sequencing input was blood T cells: a sorted CD56 or NKG2C T cell subset, CD4+ or CD8+ T cells, or bulk PBMC T cells (not recorded which). The receptors shown here come from a woman aged 18 to 69 in good health. Each CDR3 is given with its conserved first and last residue. Fields, in order: CDR3 protein, V gene, J gene, CDR3 length.

cdr3_aa: CSASPLTGNTDTQYF; v_call: TRBV20-1; j_call: TRBJ2-3; cdr3_length: 15
cdr3_aa: CASSLVSWGAGPPRVETQYF; v_call: TRBV5-1; j_call: TRBJ2-5; cdr3_length: 20
cdr3_aa: CASSLGDLTGELFF; v_call: TRBV5-1; j_call: TRBJ2-2; cdr3_length: 14
cdr3_aa: CATSSFGQGMNTEAFF; v_call: TRBV15; j_call: TRBJ1-1; cdr3_length: 16
cdr3_aa: CASSTGTLMYNSPLHF; v_call: TRBV27; j_call: TRBJ1-6; cdr3_length: 16
cdr3_aa: CASSLAGGDSEQFF; v_call: TRBV5-1; j_call: TRBJ2-1; cdr3_length: 14
cdr3_aa: CSVAVSSGRGDTQYF; v_call: TRBV29-1; j_call: TRBJ2-3; cdr3_length: 15
cdr3_aa: CASSLAGKYNEQFF; v_call: TRBV7-8; j_call: TRBJ2-1; cdr3_length: 14
cdr3_aa: CASSPEGAPAYEQYF; v_call: TRBV28; j_call: TRBJ2-7; cdr3_length: 15
cdr3_aa: CASSLGIGQGSDTQYF; v_call: TRBV5-1; j_call: TRBJ2-3; cdr3_length: 16
cdr3_aa: CSASTGTNSHEQFF; v_call: TRBV20-1; j_call: TRBJ2-1; cdr3_length: 14
cdr3_aa: CASRPLAGYTDTQYF; v_call: TRBV7-8; j_call: TRBJ2-3; cdr3_length: 15
cdr3_aa: CAISADGETSQFF; v_call: TRBV10-3; j_call: TRBJ2-1; cdr3_length: 13
cdr3_aa: CATSYQGKLFF; v_call: TRBV24-1; j_call: TRBJ1-4; cdr3_length: 11
cdr3_aa: CSATRPQGKVDEQYF; v_call: TRBV20-1; j_call: TRBJ2-7; cdr3_length: 15
cdr3_aa: CASSFNTGSGNTIYF; v_call: TRBV5-1; j_call: TRBJ1-3; cdr3_length: 15
cdr3_aa: CASSRTGVGNTEAFF; v_call: TRBV5-1; j_call: TRBJ1-1; cdr3_length: 15
cdr3_aa: CASSPGTGQEAFF; v_call: TRBV5-1; j_call: TRBJ1-1; cdr3_length: 13
cdr3_aa: CSATDSNTEAFF; v_call: TRBV20-1; j_call: TRBJ1-1; cdr3_length: 12
cdr3_aa: CASSPLLVETQYF; v_call: TRBV12-3/TRBV12-4; j_call: TRBJ2-5; cdr3_length: 13
cdr3_aa: CASSVGLAGGPVPQYF; v_call: TRBV5-1; j_call: TRBJ2-5; cdr3_length: 16
cdr3_aa: CASRSDRYEQYF; v_call: TRBV12-3/TRBV12-4; j_call: TRBJ2-7; cdr3_length: 12
cdr3_aa: CAIERDRGGNTIYF; v_call: TRBV10-3; j_call: TRBJ1-3; cdr3_length: 14
cdr3_aa: CASSLIGLAGVAETQYF; v_call: TRBV28; j_call: TRBJ2-5; cdr3_length: 17
cdr3_aa: CSARDSGYIGEAFF; v_call: TRBV20-1; j_call: TRBJ1-1; cdr3_length: 14
cdr3_aa: CASSPPQTQDAGGYTF; v_call: TRBV7-3; j_call: TRBJ1-2; cdr3_length: 16
cdr3_aa: CSASSLAGADTQYF; v_call: TRBV20-1; j_call: TRBJ2-3; cdr3_length: 14